This is a list of T cell receptor beta chains from one sample in a study of beta chain features in type 1 diabetes. Sequencing was performed with immunoSEQ multiplex PCR; in TCRdb, only in-frame clones are kept and a portion is missing. This table has about 170,000 clones, approximately 8.4% appearing once. The sample was central memory CD4+ T cells from blood. The receptors come from a man aged 18-30 years with type 1 diabetes. The CDR3 runs from the conserved cysteine through the conserved F or W. The order of the fields is clone size, V gene, CDR3 protein. Clone size is given for some rows only: seen once, a few or many times, or a class if the clone is expanded.

-,TRBV19,CASSIASGPYEQYF
few,TRBV7-2,CASSLGRTSDTDTQYF
-,TRBV4-3,CASSQLHRVGYGYTF
-,TRBV5-4,CASSLGGRGASGELFF
-,TRBV15,CATSLGLADYNEQFF
-,TRBV4-3,CASSQQTGVGETQYF
few,TRBV5-1,CASSSGQETDTQYF
many,TRBV28,CASHEGRPIYEQYF
few,TRBV4-3,CASSQDPTGDYEQYF
few,TRBV5-4,CASSDPLAETQYF
few,TRBV29-1,CSVEYGTIRETQYF
few,TRBV28,CASSPGGYHSYEQYF
-,TRBV5-1,CASSSVAGTRETQYF
few,TRBV7-2,CASSNGLAGGRETQYF
-,TRBV7-9,CASSSLSGMGDIQYF
-,TRBV18,CASSPQSRTGELFF
few,TRBV6-6,CASSYVKETQYF
-,TRBV30,CAWSVGGGVETQYF
few,TRBV27,CASSSNSFTIGELFF
-,TRBV28,CASRWTAGELFF
-,TRBV7-2,CASTNRAPSGNTIYF
few,TRBV2,CASRGGPREQYF
-,TRBV2,CASSDLAGVVETQYF
many,TRBV7-2,CASSFGTGRNSPLHF
-,TRBV7-2,CASSLTGSDTQYF